The clone carrying this T cell receptor (beta chain) was observed many times. Its antigen is unidentified. These data originate in a study of neurological immune-mediated disorders. Broader study findings: Among expanded clones, no CDR3 amino acid sequences were shared across subjects, a pattern suggesting private repertoires in all groups. A possible signature was seen in one related-CDR3 cluster, into which phylogenetic grouping placed the repertoires of 18 of 34 multiple sclerosis patients.

Germline V CDR1 and CDR2: KGHSH, LQKENI. This CDR3 region has 15 residues. Trimming stripped 2 bases from V and 1 base from J, with 12 bases between. The authors produced cDNA by 5'RACE using 10-nucleotide random UMIs. TCRdb recomputed calls from the 5' RACE reads with MiXCR, one row per CDR3 protein. The data contain about 26,000 distinct CDR3 sequences, around 3.2% of them singletons. The TCR was taken from a woman aged 30 to 39 with multiple sclerosis. The specimen sequenced was PBMCs. The chain combines TRBV18 with TRBJ2-7; D not certain. The CDR3 protein is CASSPKRDPSYEQYF. For the CDR3, the DNA is TGTGCCAGCTCACCAAAGCGAGATCCTTCCTACGAGCAGTACTTC.